The 24 T cell receptor beta chains presented below share a single source sample, sequenced in a study of breast tumors, draining lymph nodes, adjacent tissues (dated by TCRdb to about 2016). The library was built by means of multiplex PCR. These reads were obtained on an Illumina HiSeq 2000. TCRdb reanalyzed the raw reads on its own, using fastp at Q25 for trimming and MiXCR for clone calling, and kept in-frame beta chains. Identical CDR3 protein sequences are pooled into one entry, listed with their most common genes and DNA. Here the sample has some 150,000 distinct CDR3 sequences; about a fifth occur a single time. Of the sample, around 2.7% is held by the ten largest clones. Lymph node samples came from the axillary draining lymph nodes of breast cancer patients. Input material: axillary lymph node tissue. The receptors derive from a female donor with breast cancer. Some clones in this sample may be carry-over from other donors' samples.

This clonotype was picked up a small number of times. This chain links TRBV11-2 with TRBJ1-1; D remains ambiguous. CDR1 is SGHAT and CDR2 is FQNNGV in the germline V gene. Trimming shortened V by 1 base and J by 11 bases, and 14 bases separated the two germline ends. CDR3 length equals 13 residues. The CDR3 loop reads CASSLVSAADAFF. CDR3 DNA sequence: TGTGCCAGCAGCTTAGTTTCGGCGGCGGACGCTTTCTTT.

This clonotype was observed many times. This chain links TRBV7-6 with TRBJ2-7; 8 nucleotides align to TRBD2. The germline V gene has CDR1 SGHVS and CDR2 FNYEAQ. The length of the CDR3 is 15 residues. V dropped 2 bases and J dropped 7; count of bases not matched to a gene: 10. For the CDR3, the DNA is TGTGCCAGCAGCTTATCAGCGGGAGCCCTGGAGGAGCAGTACTTC. Its translation is CASSLSAGALEEQYF.

This clonotype was detected a few times. The rearrangement uses TRBV13 and TRBJ2-1; 7 bases agree with TRBD2. The CDR3 runs to 15 residues. V was pared by 5 bases and J by 6 bases, with 10 bases of the junction left unmatched. From germline, CDR1 is PRHDT and CDR2 FYEKMQ (reference sequence). The CDR3 coding sequence is TGTGCCAGCAGCGGACGGGAAGTAGCGGGCAATGAGCAGTTCTTC. Protein sequence: CASSGREVAGNEQFF.

This clonotype was found a few times. V is TRBV27 and J is TRBJ1-4, with D perhaps matching TRBD1 (5 bases). The germline CDR1 and CDR2 sequences are MNHEY and SMNVEV (reference sequence). V was shortened by 4 bases and J by 7 bases, with 28 bases between the two germline ends. The CDR3 consists of 19 residues. CDR3 nucleotide sequence: TGTGCCAGCAGTTACATAACCCCGGGGGGGTTTGATAGTCGTGAAAAACTGTTTTTT. Its translation: CASSYITPGGFDSREKLFF.

This clonotype appeared a few times. This chain uses TRBV19 with TRBJ2-2; D might be TRBD2 (5 bases). Per germline, CDR1 LNHDA and CDR2 SQIVND (reference sequence). CDR3 size: 15 residues. Trimming took off 8 bases at V and 2 bases at J, with 15 bases between the two ends. The CDR3, as DNA: TGTGCCAGTGGAGTCGGGATACTAAACACCGGGGAGCTGTTTTTT. Protein: CASGVGILNTGELFF.

As to this clonotype: A much larger clonotype is one base distant, so this may be a read error. The chain joins TRBV6-2 or TRBV6-3 to TRBJ1-2; TRBD1 might be the D (5 bases). Trimming took off 7 bases at V and 5 bases at J, with 14 bases between the two ends. The CDR3 has 13 residues. CDR1 and CDR2 from the germline V gene are MNHEY and SVGEGT. In nucleotides, the CDR3 is TGTGCCAGCAAGGCGACAGCGTATTATGGCTACACCTTC. Translated: CASKATAYYGYTF.

This clonotype was counted ten times or more. This chain joins TRBV5-1 and TRBJ2-1, with 11 bases matching TRBD2. This CDR3 is built from 17 residues. The trim removed 4 bases at V and 1 base at J, leaving 7 bases unmatched. CDR1 is SGHRS and CDR2 is YFSETQ in the germline V gene. CDR3 region: CASSIGTSGRSYNEQFF. In nucleotides, the CDR3 is TGCGCCAGCAGCATCGGGACTAGCGGAAGATCCTACAATGAGCAGTTCTTC.

This clonotype was seen at least ten times. CDR3 in amino acids: CASKDSGAYSYNEQFF. The CDR3 DNA sequence: TGTGCCAGTAAAGATAGCGGGGCCTACTCCTACAATGAGCAGTTCTTC. The genes are TRBV19 and TRBJ2-1, with 8 bases lining up with TRBD2. Germline lookup yields CDR1 LNHDA and CDR2 SQIVND (reference sequence). There are 16 residues in the CDR3. Trimming removed 7 bases from V and 0 bases from J; junction bases left unmatched: 8. The full variable domain, its missing parts supplied by reference TRBV19 and TRBJ2-1, is DGGITQSPKYLFRKEGQNVTLSCEQNLNHDAMYWYRQDPGQGLRLIYYSQIVNDFQKGDIAEGYSVSREKKESFPLTVTSAQKNPTAFYLCASKDSGAYSYNEQFFGPGTRLTVL.

Only a few counts were recorded for this clonotype. This rearrangement joins TRBV30 to TRBJ2-5; possible D gene TRBD2, 5 bases. The germline gives CDR1 GTSNPN, CDR2 SVGIG (reference sequence). CDR3 length equals 15 residues. The V end lost 4 bases, the J end lost 1 base, and 16 bases lay between the germline ends. The CDR3 loop is CAWTPPGIAQETQYF. The DNA of the CDR3 is TGTGCCTGGACCCCCCCCGGGATTGCCCAAGAGACCCAGTACTTC.

This clonotype was seen a handful of times. The chain is built from TRBV6-2 or TRBV6-3 and TRBJ2-1, with D perhaps matching TRBD1 (6 bases). This CDR3 comprises 13 residues. Trimming pared 7 bases from V and 8 bases from J, leaving 15 bases between. Germline lookup yields CDR1 MNHEY and CDR2 SVGEGT. In nucleotides, the CDR3 is TGTGCCAGCACGTCCTCAGGGGTTCATGAGCAGTTCTTC. Its protein is CASTSSGVHEQFF.

This clonotype was observed at least ten times. The rearrangement links TRBV20-1 to TRBJ1-4; tentatively, D is TRBD1 (6 bases). The CDR3 has 15 residues. Germline CDR1 reads DFQATT; CDR2 reads SNEGSKA (reference sequence). The V end was cut by 4 bases, the J end by 8 bases, with 20 bases between. This CDR3 reads CSANPVQGKGEKLFF. CDR3 nucleotides: TGCAGTGCTAACCCTGTGCAGGGGAAGGGCGAAAAACTGTTTTTT.

A note on this clonotype: One base away lies a much larger clone, so this may be a sequencing read error. This chain joins TRBV2 and TRBJ1-3; D is ambiguous. Looked up from germline, CDR1 is SNHLY and CDR2 is FYNNEI. The CDR3 length is 16 residues. Here the CDR3 reads CASSEALSSSGNAIYF. For the CDR3, the DNA is TGTGCCAGCAGTGAAGCGTTAAGCAGCTCTGGAAACGCCATATATTTT.

This clonotype was picked up many times. The chain combines TRBV5-5 with TRBJ2-7; D perhaps matches TRBD2 (8 bases). The V end was cut by 0 bases, the J end by 3 bases, with 19 bases between. The germline gives CDR1 SGHKS, CDR2 YYEKEE (reference sequence). This CDR3 is 17 amino acids long. In nucleotides, the CDR3 is TGTGCCAGCAGCTTGGACAGGGGTGGAACTAGCGGCTACGAGCAGTACTTC. Protein product: CASSLDRGGTSGYEQYF.

This clonotype was seen repeatedly, ten times or more. The chain employs TRBV2 and TRBJ2-5, with 14 positions matching TRBD2. Trimming took 6 bases from V and 5 from J; bases not matched to a gene: 5. Germline CDR1 reads SNHLY; CDR2 reads FYNNEI. The CDR3 spans 15 residues. The CDR3 loop reads CASRGGLAGVETQYF. The CDR3 region has the DNA TGTGCCAGCAGGGGGGGACTAGCGGGAGTCGAGACCCAGTACTTC. The variable domain in full, completed from reference TRBV2 and TRBJ2-5, reads EPEVTQTPSHQVTQMGQEVILRCVPISNHLYFYWYRQILGQKVEFLVSFYNNEISEKSEIFDDQFSVERPDGSNFTLKIRSTKLEDSAMYFCASRGGLAGVETQYFGPGTRLLVL.

Details on this clonotype: This sequence may be a read error, since a much larger clone differs from it by one base. The chain combines TRBV19 with TRBJ2-3, with a weak D call TRBD2 (6 bases). V gave up 7 bases and J gave up 2 bases, with 16 bases separating them. Per germline, CDR1 LNHDA and CDR2 SQIVND (reference sequence). The CDR3 totals 15 residues. The CDR3 nucleotides are TGTGCCAGTAACCGGGACTCCGATTCCACAGATACGCAGTATTTT. This codes for CASNRDSDSTDTQYF.

The V and J genes are TRBV5-1 and TRBJ2-5; D might be TRBD2 (6 bases). CDR1 is SGHRS and CDR2 is YFSETQ in the germline V gene. The CDR3 runs to 15 residues. The ends were cut back, 4 bases at V and 2 bases at J, with 15 bases in the middle. CDR3 protein: CASSPGLRTQETQYF. CDR3 coding DNA: TGCGCCAGCAGCCCGGGACTGCGTACTCAAGAGACCCAGTACTTC.

In the case of this clonotype: A read error may be the cause here, since a much bigger clone is one base away. This rearrangement joins TRBV19 to TRBJ2-1; TRBD1 aligns across 9 bases. Germline assignment: CDR1 LNHDA and CDR2 SQIVND (reference sequence). Unmatched junction bases numbered 7, after V lost 5 bases and J lost 2 bases. The CDR3 consists of 16 residues. The CDR3 nucleotides read TGTGCCAGTAGTGTAGGGGGGACAGGGCCCTACAATGAGCAGTTCTTC. It is translated as CASSVGGTGPYNEQFF.

This chain uses TRBV5-1 with TRBJ2-1, with 10 bases that match TRBD2. Germline CDR1 and CDR2: SGHRS and YFSETQ. This CDR3 is built from 16 residues. The V and J ends lost 0 bases and 14 bases, in that order; junction bases with no gene match: 14. CDR3 residues: CASSLATGSSGRSKFF. For the CDR3, the DNA is TGCGCCAGCAGCTTGGCCACCGGGTCTAGCGGGAGATCAAAGTTCTTC.

This clonotype has at least ten counts. CDR3 coding DNA: TGTGCCAGCAGCTCCGGGGCGGGAGATACGCAGTATTTT. Encoded protein: CASSSGAGDTQYF. The V gene is TRBV7-2, the J gene TRBJ2-3, with D tentatively TRBD1 or TRBD2 (5 bases each). The CDR3 consists of 13 residues. The germline CDR1 and CDR2 sequences are SGHTA and FQGNSA. V lost 4 bases and J 5 bases, leaving 10 bases between the germline ends.

A few counts support this clonotype. The chain employs TRBV6-1 and TRBJ1-5; D is ambiguous. Trimming removed 0 bases at V and 6 bases at J, with 6 bases between. Germline V CDR1 and CDR2: MNHNS, SASEGT. The CDR3 has 13 amino acids. The CDR3 DNA sequence: TGTGCCAGCAGTGAAGCGCGGGGTCAGCCCCAGCATTTT. It translates to CASSEARGQPQHF.

This clonotype was recorded at least ten times. The chain employs TRBV4-2 and TRBJ2-1; no definite D call. This CDR3 has 17 residues. Looked up from germline, CDR1 is LGHNA and CDR2 is YNFKEQ. Deletions cut 0 bases from V and 0 bases from J, with 12 bases between. The CDR3 nucleotides read TGTGCCAGCAGCCAAGAGCCCTTAAAAAGCTCCTACAATGAGCAGTTCTTC. Translating it yields CASSQEPLKSSYNEQFF.

At least ten counts were recorded for this clonotype. The rearrangement links TRBV20-1 to TRBJ2-5, with D possibly TRBD1 on 7 matching bases. CDR1 is DFQATT and CDR2 is SNEGSKA in the germline V gene (reference sequence). Trimming removed 0 bases at V and 1 base at J, with 15 bases between. This CDR3 is 16 amino acids long. As DNA, the CDR3 is TGCAGTGCTAGAGATCCGGCCAGGGGGGCCCAAGAGACCCAGTACTTC. As protein: CSARDPARGAQETQYF.

This clonotype came up once. A read error is possible here, since a much larger clone lies one base away. J is TRBJ2-7 and V is TRBV12-5; D might be TRBD1 (5 bases). The germline gives CDR1 LGHNT, CDR2 FRNRAP. Trimming left V 7 bases short and J 1 base short, with 14 bases between. The CDR3 has 14 residues. The CDR3 DNA reads as TGTGCTAGTGCTTGGCGGACAACTTCCTACGAGCAGTACTTC. Translated, it gives CASAWRTTSYEQYF.

This clonotype appeared many times. The J gene is TRBJ1-6, the V gene TRBV28; no definite D call. Trimming took off 6 bases at V and 4 bases at J, with 16 bases between the two ends. Germline V gene lookup returns CDR1 MDHEN and CDR2 SYDVKM. The CDR3 is made up of 16 amino acids. The CDR3 DNA sequence: TGTGCCAGCAGACCTTCGGACGGACTATATAATTCACCCCTCCACTTT. Residues: CASRPSDGLYNSPLHF.